The 17 T cell receptor beta chains listed next were all sequenced from one sample in a study of blood T cell repertoires in COVID-19. This table comes from immunoSEQ multiplex PCR, and its TCRdb copy is limited to in-frame clones, with some not included. Here the sample spans fewer than 200,000 clones, 80% being singletons. Sequences were obtained from peripheral blood. The source of these receptors is a man aged 55 to 70 with acute or convalescent COVID-19.

The J gene is TRBJ1-3, the V gene TRBV15; a possible D gene is TRBD1 (6 bases). The V and J ends lost 6 bases and 2 bases respectively, with 11 bases between them. The CDR3 is made up of 14 amino acids. CDR1 is LNHNV, CDR2 YYDKDF, per germline (reference sequence). CDR3 residues: CATRQGLAGNTIYF. The CDR3 nucleotides are TGTGCCACCAGGCAGGGGTTGGCTGGAAACACCATATATTTT.

The J gene is TRBJ1-2, the V gene TRBV5-1; 7 nucleotides agree with TRBD1. Germline V lookup: CDR1 SGHRS, CDR2 YFSETQ. This CDR3 has 13 amino acids. V lost 4 bases, J lost 4 bases, and 4 bases stayed unmatched. The CDR3 loop reads CASSGDSSYGYTF. The CDR3 nucleotides are TGCGCCAGCAGCGGGGACAGTTCCTATGGCTACACCTTC.

The chain recombines TRBV24-1 with TRBJ2-1, with D perhaps matching TRBD1 (5 bases). The CDR3 sequence is 16 residues long. The V end lost 12 bases, the J end lost 0 bases, and 20 bases lay between the germline ends. Germline V gene lookup returns CDR1 KGHDR and CDR2 SFDVKD. CDR3 sequence reads: CAPSRPGHVSYNEQFF. The CDR3 nucleotides read TGTGCCCCATCCCGTCCAGGACACGTCTCCTACAATGAGCAGTTCTTC.

This clone was counted once. The chain is built from TRBV3-1 (or the pseudogene TRBV3-2) and TRBJ2-1; TRBD2 is a possible D gene (5 bases). Germline V gene sequence: CDR1 LGHDT, CDR2 YNNKEL (reference sequence). This CDR3 region has 15 residues. With 1 base removed from V and 6 bases from J, the gap between germline ends came to 13 bases. CDR3 sequence: CASSQGSGRGNEQFF. The DNA for the CDR3 is TGTGCCAGCAGCCAAGGGAGCGGACGTGGCAATGAGCAGTTCTTC.

The V gene is TRBV7-2, the J gene TRBJ1-2, with 7 bases aligning to TRBD1. J was trimmed by 0 bases and V by 5 bases; bases with no gene match: 6. Germline CDR1 SGHTA, CDR2 FQGNSA. CDR3 length equals 15 residues. CDR3 protein: CASSPRTGANYGYTF. The CDR3 DNA is TGTGCCAGCAGCCCGCGGACAGGAGCTAACTATGGCTACACCTTC.

This clone was seen once. The chain recombines TRBV6-5 with TRBJ1-3, with D unclear. This CDR3 has 14 amino acids. Deletions cut 6 bases from V and 2 bases from J, with 11 bases between. Germline loops: CDR1 MNHEY, CDR2 SVGAGI. DNA of the CDR3: TGTGCCAGCAGAGGGCCGGGAGCTGGAAACACCATATATTTT. This translates into CASRGPGAGNTIYF.

This clone appeared once. This chain links TRBV2 with TRBJ2-6; D not resolved. Germline V lookup: CDR1 SNHLY, CDR2 FYNNEI. This CDR3 has 13 amino acids. V lost 5 bases, J lost 0 bases, and 2 bases lay in between. The CDR3 bases are TGTGCCAGCAGTCACTCTGGGGCCAACGTCCTGACTTTC. Its translation: CASSHSGANVLTF.

The count of this clone is one. The CDR3: CAIMEGGGTDTQYF. In nucleotides, the CDR3 is TGTGCCATCATGGAGGGAGGAGGCACAGATACGCAGTATTTT. V is TRBV10-3 and J is TRBJ2-3, with a weak D call TRBD2 (6 bases). V was trimmed by 7 bases and J by 1 base, leaving 12 bases between them. The CDR3 covers 14 residues. Germline CDR1 reads ENHRY; CDR2 reads SYGVKD.

The rearrangement joins TRBV3-1 (or the pseudogene TRBV3-2) to TRBJ1-3; D may be TRBD1 (6 bases). The CDR3 extends over 16 amino acids. Germline lookup yields CDR1 LGHDT and CDR2 YNNKEL (reference sequence). The ends were cut back, 5 bases at V and 2 bases at J, with 16 bases in the middle. Here the CDR3 reads CASSTTVRGAGNTIYF. CDR3 DNA sequence: TGTGCCAGCAGCACCACCGTCAGGGGTGCTGGAAACACCATATATTTT.

J is TRBJ1-1 and V is TRBV5-4; 8 bases align to TRBD1. V shed 3 bases, J shed 4 bases, and the junction held 5 bases outside the gene matches. Germline V gene sequence: CDR1 SGHNT, CDR2 YYREEE (reference sequence). CDR3 length equals 14 residues. CDR3 coding DNA: TGTGCCAGCAGCTCAGGGACAGGATTCACTGAAGCTTTCTTT. This gives the protein CASSSGTGFTEAFF.

The chain uses TRBV10-3 and TRBJ2-3; D is unclear. The CDR3 runs to 16 residues. The V end lost 0 bases, the J end lost 3 bases, and 13 bases lay between the germline ends. Germline CDR1 ENHRY, CDR2 SYGVKD. The CDR3 reads CAISESKLKRTDTQYF. The CDR3 DNA sequence: TGTGCCATCAGTGAGTCCAAATTAAAGAGGACAGATACGCAGTATTTT.

The chain links TRBV2 to TRBJ2-4, with D possibly being TRBD2 (5 bases). The CDR3 runs 13 residues. The germline V gene has CDR1 SNHLY and CDR2 FYNNEI. The germline V and J ends were trimmed by 9 bases and 7 bases, with 16 bases remaining between them. CDR3 in DNA: TGTGCCAGTGGACTGGCCCCCCTCAACATTCAGTACTTC. Its protein is CASGLAPLNIQYF.

This chain uses TRBV9 with TRBJ1-5; D unclear. CDR3 length equals 15 residues. V lost 0 bases and J 4 bases, leaving 11 bases between the germline ends. Germline V lookup: CDR1 SGDLS, CDR2 YYNGEE. Here the CDR3 DNA reads TGTGCCAGCAGCGTAGGAACGACTGGAAATCAGCCCCAGCATTTT. This gives the protein CASSVGTTGNQPQHF.

The V gene is TRBV24-1, the J gene TRBJ1-1; D remains ambiguous. This CDR3 contains 13 residues. Trimming cost V 4 bases and J 7 bases, with 12 bases left between them. Germline loops: CDR1 KGHDR, CDR2 SFDVKD. The CDR3 reads CATSEPVYDEAFF. DNA for the CDR3: TGTGCCACCAGTGAGCCGGTTTACGATGAAGCTTTCTTT.

V and J are TRBV6-5 and TRBJ1-1; 8 bases align to TRBD1. CDR1 and CDR2 (germline): MNHEY, SVGAGI. The V gene end was trimmed by 7 bases and the J gene end by 11 bases; junction bases not matched to a gene: 6. CDR3 size: 11 residues. CDR3 residues: CASKEQGAAFF. The CDR3 nucleotides are TGTGCCAGCAAGGAGCAGGGGGCGGCTTTCTTT.

The rearrangement joins TRBV2 to TRBJ1-1; maybe TRBD1 (6 bases). Germline V gene lookup returns CDR1 SNHLY and CDR2 FYNNEI. V gave up 0 bases and J gave up 3 bases, with 11 bases separating them. The CDR3 has 15 residues. The CDR3 sequence is CASSEAGGDDTEAFF. In DNA form, the CDR3 reads TGTGCCAGCAGTGAAGCAGGGGGGGATGACACTGAAGCTTTCTTT.

This chain connects TRBV12-3 or TRBV12-4 to TRBJ1-2; D gene ambiguous. This CDR3 has 13 residues. Trimming took 3 bases from V and 2 from J, leaving 7 bases between them. The DNA of the CDR3 is TGTGCCAGCAGTTTCGGGGAGAACTATGGCTACACCTTC. Its protein is CASSFGENYGYTF.